This T cell receptor beta chain was sequenced for a study of vaccination effects on CD4 cells after COVID-19. Across the study: Two doses of either BNT162b2 or mRNA-1273 were given to each participant.

The ends lost 3 bases at V and 5 bases at J; junction bases unmatched: 4. The germline V gene has CDR1 KGHSH and CDR2 LQKENI. The CDR3 runs 15 residues. CD4+ T cells specific for antigen were expanded with viral peptide pools by the ViraFEST assay before sequencing. At the end of around eleven days of culture, CD4+ T cells were isolated. Nucleocapsid antibodies were negative in the vaccine recipients, who had never had SARS-CoV-2 infection. Every well housed two million PBMC, which grew in culture alongside 10 IU/ml IL-2 and roughly 9.9 ug/ml peptides. Half the medium was swapped for IL-2 medium on days 3 and 7. Clones were sequenced by immunoSEQ multiplex PCR, and TCRdb holds only the in-frame ones, with some missing. The data contain around 79,000 clones, about 70% of them singletons. In regard to this clone: Its antigen is not known.

This receptor was obtained from a human donor who received a COVID-19 vaccine. The source material was CD4+ T cells from PBMCs cultured with HCoV-229E spike peptides, sampled before COVID-19 vaccination. V and J are TRBV18 and TRBJ1-6; 7 bases line up with TRBD1. The CDR3 here is CASSPGQGDNSPLHF. Written as DNA, the CDR3 is TGTGCCAGCTCACCCGGGCAGGGGGATAATTCACCCCTCCACTTT.